A single sample is the source of the 26 T cell receptor beta chains below, sequenced in a study of blood T cell repertoires in COVID-19. The data were produced by immunoSEQ multiplex PCR, yet TCRdb's version contains in-frame clones alone and is incomplete. The data show about 220,000 clones, about 90% seen once. Material for sequencing was peripheral blood. The receptors stem from a middle-aged man with active or convalescent COVID-19.

The rearrangement uses TRBV10-3 and TRBJ1-1; no firm D call. V was pared by 4 bases and J by 3 bases, with 9 bases between. The CDR3 is made up of 13 amino acids. The germline CDR1 and CDR2 sequences are ENHRY and SYGVKD. CDR3 coding DNA: TGTGCCATCAGTGGTGGCATCGACACTGAAGCTTTCTTT. Amino acid sequence: CAISGGIDTEAFF.

The rearrangement uses TRBV4-2 and TRBJ1-6, with D unresolved. From germline, CDR1 is LGHNA and CDR2 YNFKEQ. Trimming shortened V by 0 bases and J by 8 bases, and 23 bases separated the two germline ends. This CDR3 comprises 19 residues. This chain's CDR3 is CASSQEINPRGFMDSPLHF. The CDR3, as DNA: TGTGCCAGCAGCCAAGAAATCAACCCTCGGGGTTTTATGGATTCACCCCTCCACTTT.

The rearrangement uses TRBV6-2 or TRBV6-3 and TRBJ2-7; D not resolved. V lost 7 bases and J 6 bases, leaving 16 bases between the germline ends. This CDR3 comprises 13 residues. The V gene's germline CDR1 is MNHEY and CDR2 SVGEGT. The chain's CDR3 is CASNPLAAREQYF. The CDR3 nucleotides are TGTGCCAGCAACCCCCTGGCGGCCCGCGAGCAGTACTTC.

This rearrangement joins TRBV28 to TRBJ1-1, with TRBD1 as a possible D gene (6 bases). There are 12 residues in the CDR3. Between the trimmed V and J ends, which lost 4 bases and 8 bases, there was a span of 11 bases. In germline, CDR1 is MDHEN, CDR2 SYDVKM. The CDR3 reads CASSSGQKEAFF. The DNA for the CDR3 is TGTGCCAGCAGTTCCGGACAGAAAGAAGCTTTCTTT.

The chain combines TRBV12-3 or TRBV12-4 with TRBJ2-7; D unresolved. V was cut by 4 bases and J by 4 bases, with 5 bases left in between. The CDR3 is 11 residues long. CDR3 protein: CASSSRYEQYF. The CDR3 DNA sequence: TGTGCCAGCAGTTCCCGTTACGAGCAGTACTTC.

The V gene is TRBV5-1, the J gene TRBJ2-1, with 8 nucleotides matching TRBD2. This CDR3 has 15 residues. Per the germline V gene, CDR1 is SGHRS and CDR2 is YFSETQ. V lost 4 bases and J lost 0; bases outside the gene matches: 3. CDR3 sequence reads: CASSAGGFSYNEQFF. CDR3 coding DNA: TGCGCCAGCAGCGCGGGAGGATTCTCCTACAATGAGCAGTTCTTC.

V is TRBV6-6 and J is TRBJ1-1; D is ambiguous. Germline values: CDR1 MNHNY, CDR2 SVGAGI (reference sequence). There are 13 residues in the CDR3. Between the trimmed V and J ends, which lost 2 bases and 5 bases, there was a span of 9 bases. The chain's CDR3 is CASSYGGHTEAFF. DNA for the CDR3: TGTGCCAGCAGTTACGGAGGGCATACTGAAGCTTTCTTT.

V is TRBV6-1 and J is TRBJ1-4; D is perhaps TRBD1 (5 bases). The V gene's germline CDR1 is MNHNS and CDR2 SASEGT. V lost 1 base to trimming and J lost 10 bases, with 13 bases between them. The CDR3 runs 14 residues. CDR3 sequence: CASSEGRDGLKLFF. DNA for the CDR3: TGTGCCAGCAGTGAAGGCAGGGATGGGCTAAAACTGTTTTTT.

This sequence joins TRBV7-9 and TRBJ1-5, with 8 bases lining up with TRBD1. Looked up from germline, CDR1 is SEHNR and CDR2 is FQNEAQ (reference sequence). Trimming cost V 4 bases and J 5 bases; bases outside gene matches: 7. This CDR3 is built from 15 residues. The CDR3 DNA sequence: TGTGCCAGCAGCTCCCGCGGACAGGGAGATCAGCCCCAGCATTTT. This codes for CASSSRGQGDQPQHF. Full variable domain (missing parts from reference TRBV7-9 and TRBJ1-5): DTGVSQNPRHKITKRGQNVTFRCDPISEHNRLYWYRQTLGQGPEFLTYFQNEAQLEKSRLLSDRFSAERPKGSFSTLEIQRTEQGDSAMYLCASSSRGQGDQPQHFGDGTRLSIL.

J is TRBJ1-6 and V is TRBV10-3, with D tentatively TRBD1 (5 bases). CDR3 length: 14 residues. CDR1 is ENHRY, CDR2 SYGVKD, per germline. The V end was cut by 8 bases, the J end by 8 bases, with 16 bases between. The CDR3: CAIRQLGLYSPLHF. For the CDR3, the DNA is TGTGCCATCCGACAGCTAGGCCTCTATTCACCCCTCCACTTT.

This clone turned up a few times. The chain uses TRBV18 and TRBJ1-2, with TRBD1 as a possible D gene (5 bases). Trimming pared 2 bases from V and 0 bases from J, leaving 7 bases between. The CDR3 is 14 amino acids. The germline V gene has CDR1 KGHSH and CDR2 LQKENI. The CDR3 loop reads CASSPGGTNYGYTF. In nucleotides, the CDR3 is TGTGCCAGCTCACCAGGGGGGACTAACTATGGCTACACCTTC.

The V call is TRBV5-4, the J call TRBJ2-1; possible D gene TRBD2, 5 bases. This CDR3 contains 15 residues. CDR1 and CDR2 (germline): SGHNT, YYREEE (reference sequence). V dropped 0 bases and J dropped 7 bases, with 14 bases sitting between them. In DNA, the CDR3 is TGTGCCAGCAGCTTGGAAGCTAGCTCGGGGAATGAGCAGTTCTTC. It specifies CASSLEASSGNEQFF.

The chain combines TRBV10-3 with TRBJ2-1; D perhaps matches TRBD2 (6 bases). Germline CDR1 ENHRY, CDR2 SYGVKD. This CDR3 contains 13 residues. Trimming shortened V by 3 bases and J by 9 bases, and 12 bases separated the two germline ends. The DNA for the CDR3 is TGTGCCATCAGTGAAGCGGGCCACATTGAGCAGTTCTTC. This sequence encodes CAISEAGHIEQFF.

The chain carries TRBV27 and TRBJ2-1; 7 bases are shared with TRBD1. Germline CDR1 is MNHEY and CDR2 is SMNVEV (reference sequence). CDR3 length equals 16 residues. J lost 4 bases, V lost 3 bases, and 9 bases had no gene match. The CDR3 spells CASSFGVTGLYNEQFF. The CDR3 DNA reads as TGTGCCAGCAGTTTCGGAGTGACAGGGCTTTACAATGAGCAGTTCTTC.

This clone was seen a single time. The V gene is TRBV19, the J gene TRBJ1-2; D call uncertain. The CDR3 runs to 12 residues. Trimming took 1 base from V and 7 from J, leaving 7 bases between them. CDR1 LNHDA and CDR2 SQIVND come from the germline V gene (reference sequence). The CDR3 is CASSIGRGGYTF. CDR3 nucleotide sequence: TGTGCCAGTAGTATAGGACGGGGTGGCTACACCTTC.

V is TRBV5-1 and J is TRBJ2-1, with 13 bases identical to TRBD2. Germline V CDR1 and CDR2: SGHRS, YFSETQ. The CDR3 runs 15 residues. The ends lost 2 bases at V and 7 bases at J; junction bases unmatched: 3. The CDR3 nucleotides are TGCGCCAGCAGCTTTTGGACTAGCGGGAGTAATGAGCAGTTCTTC. This codes for CASSFWTSGSNEQFF.

J is TRBJ1-5 and V is TRBV5-1; 10 nucleotides align to TRBD1. The length of the CDR3 is 16 residues. With 0 bases clipped from V and 8 bases from J, the junction kept 8 bases outside the gene matches. Germline V gene data show CDR1 as SGHRS and CDR2 as YFSETQ. The CDR3 DNA reads TGCGCCAGCAGCTTGGGGGTGACAGGGGGCGAGGAGCCCCAGCATTTT. Translation: CASSLGVTGGEEPQHF.

This clone was picked up one time. This chain links TRBV27 with TRBJ2-7; D is unresolved. V gave up 3 bases and J gave up 0 bases, with 12 bases separating them. CDR1 is MNHEY, CDR2 SMNVEV, per germline (reference sequence). The CDR3 has 15 residues. Here the CDR3 reads CASSFSTGSSYEQYF. The CDR3 DNA reads TGTGCCAGCAGTTTCTCTACGGGTAGCTCCTACGAGCAGTACTTC.

This sequence joins TRBV24-1 and TRBJ2-1, with D possibly matching TRBD2 (5 bases). Trimming cost V 10 bases and J 0 bases, with 9 bases left between them. The CDR3 runs to 13 residues. In germline, CDR1 is KGHDR, CDR2 SFDVKD. The CDR3 region has the DNA TGTGCCACTAGACTACGCTCCTACAATGAGCAGTTCTTC. As protein: CATRLRSYNEQFF.

On this clone itself: The same CDR3 arises from other DNA sequences in this sample as well. This rearrangement joins TRBV28 to TRBJ2-5, with TRBD1 as a possible D gene (5 bases). Trimming cost V 5 bases and J 1 base, with 11 bases left between them. Germline values: CDR1 MDHEN, CDR2 SYDVKM. This CDR3 has 14 residues. CDR3 sequence (DNA): TGTGCCAGCAGTCTCCCCCAGGGCCAAGAGACCCAGTACTTC. It translates to CASSLPQGQETQYF. Full variable domain (outside the CDR3, taken from reference TRBV28 and TRBJ2-5): DVKVTQSSRYLVKRTGEKVFLECVQDMDHENMFWYRQDPGLGLRLIYFSYDVKMKEKGDIPEGYSVSREKKERFSLILESASTNQTSMYLCASSLPQGQETQYFGPGTRLLVL.

The chain links TRBV5-6 to TRBJ1-6; TRBD1 matches 11 bases. CDR1 is SGHDT, CDR2 YYEEEE, per germline. Trimming removed 0 bases from V and 4 bases from J; junction bases left unmatched: 3. The CDR3 runs to 17 residues. CDR3 in amino acids: CASSLGTGGAYNSPLHF. The CDR3 bases are TGTGCCAGCAGCTTGGGGACAGGGGGCGCTTATAATTCACCCCTCCACTTT.

The V gene is TRBV29-1, the J gene TRBJ2-1, with D perhaps TRBD1 (6 bases). Germline V gene data show CDR1 as SQVTM and CDR2 as ANQGSEA. V lost 4 bases and J lost 0, with 10 bases in between. The CDR3 contains 14 residues. CDR3 in DNA: TGCAGCGTTGCTGGGGACAACTCCTACAATGAGCAGTTCTTC. Protein product: CSVAGDNSYNEQFF.

The CDR3 is CASSQEFAGLEGYTF. The CDR3 nucleotides are TGTGCCAGCAGCCAAGAGTTTGCGGGGCTCGAGGGCTACACCTTC. The chain recombines TRBV14 with TRBJ1-2; perhaps TRBD1 as D (5 bases). This CDR3 has 15 amino acids. Germline V CDR1 and CDR2: SGHDN, FVKESK. Trimming left V 0 bases short and J 8 bases short, with 16 bases between.

This chain links TRBV9 with TRBJ2-7, with no clear D. From germline, CDR1 is SGDLS and CDR2 YYNGEE. This CDR3 is 13 amino acids long. Deletions cut 0 bases from V and 6 bases from J, with 10 bases between. As DNA, the CDR3 is TGTGCCAGCAGCGTAGGGGCCCTCTCCGAGCAGTACTTC. Encoded protein: CASSVGALSEQYF.

This chain links TRBV5-1 with TRBJ2-3, with a possible D match to TRBD1 (6 bases). The CDR3 length is 15 residues. With 3 bases removed from V and 0 bases from J, the gap between germline ends came to 11 bases. Germline V lookup: CDR1 SGHRS, CDR2 YFSETQ. CDR3 protein: CASSWTASSTDTQYF. The CDR3 DNA reads as TGCGCCAGCAGCTGGACAGCCAGTAGCACAGATACGCAGTATTTT.

The chain has TRBV27 and TRBJ2-7, with 7 bases lining up with TRBD1. Germline CDR1 reads MNHEY; CDR2 reads SMNVEV (reference sequence). Losses at the gene ends were 2 bases for V and 2 bases for J; bases not matched to a gene: 12. This CDR3 spans 17 amino acids. In nucleotides, the CDR3 is TGTGCCAGCAGTTTACAGGCTCATACACAGGGGACCTACGAGCAGTACTTC. Translating it yields CASSLQAHTQGTYEQYF.